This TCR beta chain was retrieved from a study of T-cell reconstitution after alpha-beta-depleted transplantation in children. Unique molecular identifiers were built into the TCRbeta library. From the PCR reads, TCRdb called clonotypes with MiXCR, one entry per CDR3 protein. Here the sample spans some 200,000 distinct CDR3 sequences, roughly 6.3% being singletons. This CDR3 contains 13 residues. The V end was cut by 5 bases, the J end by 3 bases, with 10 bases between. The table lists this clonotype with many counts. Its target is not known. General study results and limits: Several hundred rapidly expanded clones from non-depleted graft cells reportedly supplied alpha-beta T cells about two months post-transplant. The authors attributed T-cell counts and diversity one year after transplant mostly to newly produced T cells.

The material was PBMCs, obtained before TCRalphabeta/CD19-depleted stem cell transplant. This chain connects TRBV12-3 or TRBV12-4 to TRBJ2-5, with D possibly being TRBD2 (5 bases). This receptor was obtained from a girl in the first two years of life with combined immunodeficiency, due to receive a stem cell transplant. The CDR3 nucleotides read TGTGCCAGCAGTCCCCACGGGAAAGAGACCCAGTACTTC. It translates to CASSPHGKETQYF.